This record covers a single T cell receptor beta chain. Its antigen is not identified. Between the trimmed V and J ends, which lost 2 bases and 2 bases, there was a span of 12 bases. Germline assignment: CDR1 GTSNPN and CDR2 SVGIG (reference sequence). The CDR3 length is 14 residues. TCRdb's copy holds only in-frame clones and misses some; the assay was immunoSEQ multiplex PCR. This sample has 160,000 or so clones, with more than 90% found just once. The data were obtained in a study of T cell responses to AZD1222 COVID-19 vaccine. Study results and caveats: There were mostly white British donors and more females than males, and clonal diversity was possibly underestimated. Spike was spanned by vaccine-associated CD4 TCRs, with dominance at 160-218 and 743-854. Once two AZD1222 doses were given, Spike-specific TCR breadth and depth went up.

The receptor was derived from an adult who received the AZD1222 COVID-19 vaccine. This chain joins TRBV30 and TRBJ2-5; the D gene is possibly TRBD1 (5 bases). Sequenced material: peripheral blood, taken 28 days after the second AZD1222 dose. The CDR3 nucleotides are TGTGCCTGGAGTATAGGGGTAGTGCAAGAGACCCAGTACTTC. Residues: CAWSIGVVQETQYF.